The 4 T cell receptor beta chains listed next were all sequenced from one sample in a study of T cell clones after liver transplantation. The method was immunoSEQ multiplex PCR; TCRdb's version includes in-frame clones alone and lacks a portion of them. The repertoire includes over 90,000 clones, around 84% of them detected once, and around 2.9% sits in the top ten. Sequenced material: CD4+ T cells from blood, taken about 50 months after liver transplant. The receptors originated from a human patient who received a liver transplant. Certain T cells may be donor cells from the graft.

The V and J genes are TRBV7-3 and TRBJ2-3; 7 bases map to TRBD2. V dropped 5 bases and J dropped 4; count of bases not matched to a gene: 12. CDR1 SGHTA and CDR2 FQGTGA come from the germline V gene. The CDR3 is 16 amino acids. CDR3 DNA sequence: TGTGCCAGCAGCCCAATAGCGGGCCCTTTCTCAGATACGCAGTATTTT. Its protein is CASSPIAGPFSDTQYF.

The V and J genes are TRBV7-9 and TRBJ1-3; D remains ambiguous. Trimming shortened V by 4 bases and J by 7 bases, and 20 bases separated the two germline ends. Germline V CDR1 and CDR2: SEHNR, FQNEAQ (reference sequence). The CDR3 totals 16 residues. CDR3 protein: CASSSGQAGGRNTIYF. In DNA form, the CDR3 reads TGTGCCAGCAGCTCCGGTCAGGCAGGTGGTCGGAACACCATATATTTT.

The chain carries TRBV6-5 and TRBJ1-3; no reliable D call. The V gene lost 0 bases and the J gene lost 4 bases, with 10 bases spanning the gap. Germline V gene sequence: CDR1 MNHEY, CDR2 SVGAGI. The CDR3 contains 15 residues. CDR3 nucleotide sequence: TGTGCCAGCAGTTACTCGGGAATGGTCGGAAACACCATATATTTT. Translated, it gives CASSYSGMVGNTIYF.

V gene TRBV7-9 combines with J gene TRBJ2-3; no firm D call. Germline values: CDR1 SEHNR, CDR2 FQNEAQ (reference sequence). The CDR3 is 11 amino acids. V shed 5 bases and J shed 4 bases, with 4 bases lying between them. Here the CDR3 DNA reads TGTGCCAGCAGCAGGGCAGATACGCAGTATTTT. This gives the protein CASSRADTQYF.